These 2 T cell receptor beta chains share one sample of origin, sequenced in a study of technical replicates of blood from a handful of donors. Repertoires were generated with immunoSEQ multiplex PCR, while TCRdb's copy carries only in-frame clones and drops some. Of about 62,000 clones listed, about 98% were seen once; the top ten hold 0.16%. Sequencing was performed on T cells isolated from PBMCs. The receptors were gathered from a human donor in good health.

The CDR3 DNA is TGTGCCAGTAGTATTCCGTACACAGATACGCAGTATTTT. Amino acids: CASSIPYTDTQYF. V usage is TRBV19 and J usage is TRBJ2-3; D gene unclear. CDR3 length equals 13 residues. V was shortened by 3 bases and J by 2 bases, with 6 bases between the two germline ends. From germline, CDR1 is LNHDA and CDR2 SQIVND (reference sequence). Combining the CDR3 with reference TRBV19 and TRBJ2-3 gives the whole variable domain DGGITQSPKYLFRKEGQNVTLSCEQNLNHDAMYWYRQDPGQGLRLIYYSQIVNDFQKGDIAEGYSVSREKKESFPLTVTSAQKNPTAFYLCASSIPYTDTQYFGPGTRLTVL.

The V call is TRBV19, the J call TRBJ2-5; 13 bases are shared with TRBD2. The tail of the sequence fits TRBJ2-7 better, so the J call may be wrong. There are 16 residues in the CDR3. Per the germline V gene, CDR1 is LNHDA and CDR2 is SQIVND (reference sequence). This CDR3 is CASKVRLAGGQGEQYF. In nucleotides, the CDR3 is TGTGCCAGTAAGGTCCGACTAGCGGGAGGTCAAGGCGAGCAGTACTTC.